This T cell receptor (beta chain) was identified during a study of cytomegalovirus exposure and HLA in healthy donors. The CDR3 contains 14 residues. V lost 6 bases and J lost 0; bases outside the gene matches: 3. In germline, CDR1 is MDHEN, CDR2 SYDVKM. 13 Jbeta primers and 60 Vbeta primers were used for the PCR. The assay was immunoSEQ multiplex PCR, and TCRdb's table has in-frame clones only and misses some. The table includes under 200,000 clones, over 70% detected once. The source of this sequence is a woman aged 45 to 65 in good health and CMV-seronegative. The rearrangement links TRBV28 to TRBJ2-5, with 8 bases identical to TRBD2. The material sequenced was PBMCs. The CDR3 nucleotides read TGTGCCAGCAGGCCCGGGGGGGACCAAGAGACCCAGTACTTC. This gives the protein CASRPGGDQETQYF.